A single sample gave rise to the 11 T cell receptor beta chains below, sequenced in a study of T cell changes during pregnancy in multiple sclerosis. The repertoire was sequenced with immunoSEQ multiplex PCR; TCRdb's copy has only in-frame clones and lacks some. The table includes approximately 66,000 clones, around 92% detected once. The source was peripheral blood, collected in the third trimester of pregnancy. The receptors shown here come from a female donor in good health, enrolled as a control in a pregnancy study.

This clone was observed once. The chain links TRBV14 to TRBJ1-1; a possible D gene is TRBD1 (5 bases). CDR1 and CDR2 from the germline V gene are SGHDN and FVKESK. The CDR3 loop spans 15 amino acids. V lost 1 base, J lost 5 bases, and 14 bases lay in between. CDR3 amino acids: CASSQVGGGYTEAFF. The DNA for the CDR3 is TGTGCCAGCAGCCAAGTGGGGGGGGGTTATACTGAAGCTTTCTTT.

The V call is TRBV5-1, the J call TRBJ2-5; the D gene is possibly TRBD1 (6 bases). The CDR3 runs to 15 residues. Germline V gene sequence: CDR1 SGHRS, CDR2 YFSETQ. V was shortened by 3 bases and J by 3 bases, with 15 bases between the two germline ends. CDR3 loop: CASSSSGTKEETQYF. DNA of the CDR3: TGCGCCAGCAGCTCATCCGGGACAAAAGAAGAGACCCAGTACTTC.

The rearrangement links TRBV11-2 to TRBJ2-7, with 8 bases lining up with TRBD1. This CDR3 is 14 amino acids long. The J segment lost 0 bases and the V segment lost 5 bases, leaving 3 bases of the junction unmatched. Germline CDR1 is SGHAT and CDR2 is FQNNGV. Here the CDR3 reads CASSPGTGSYEQYF. CDR3 nucleotide sequence: TGTGCCAGCAGCCCCGGGACAGGCTCCTACGAGCAGTACTTC.

The chain uses TRBV15 and TRBJ2-3; TRBD2 agrees at 7 bases. Germline CDR1 is LNHNV and CDR2 is YYDKDF (reference sequence). The V gene end was trimmed by 7 bases and the J gene end by 3 bases; junction bases not matched to a gene: 7. The CDR3 extends over 14 amino acids. Written as DNA, the CDR3 is TGTGCCACCAAAAGCGGGACTTGGACAGATACGCAGTATTTT. This translates into CATKSGTWTDTQYF. Variable domain in full (rest from reference TRBV15 and TRBJ2-3): DAMVIQNPRYQVTQFGKPVTLSCSQTLNHNVMYWYQQKSSQAPKLLFHYYDKDFNNEADTPDNFQSRRPNTSFCFLDIRSPGLGDTAMYLCATKSGTWTDTQYFGPGTRLTVL.

The gene calls are TRBV6-6 and TRBJ2-1, with 7 bases fitting TRBD2. The germline V gene encodes CDR1 MNHNY and CDR2 SVGAGI (reference sequence). V was clipped by 8 bases and J by 4 bases; unmatched bases: 2. There are 12 residues in the CDR3. Written as DNA, the CDR3 is TGTGCCAGCCGCGGGGGTTACAATGAGCAGTTCTTC. Its translation is CASRGGYNEQFF.

The chain recombines TRBV10-3 with TRBJ2-3; tentatively, D is TRBD2 (6 bases). The CDR3 is made up of 14 amino acids. V lost 6 bases and J lost 5, with 15 bases in between. Germline V lookup: CDR1 ENHRY, CDR2 SYGVKD. This chain's CDR3 is CAISGTLVRDTQYF. As DNA, the CDR3 is TGTGCCATCAGCGGGACTCTCGTAAGAGATACGCAGTATTTT.

Regarding this clone: No DNA is shown, since the ends of the CDR3 on it are uncertain; the CDR3 is the one TCRdb lists. The chain couples TRBV28 to TRBJ2-1; the D segment call TRBD2 is taken from the table without a DNA check. CDR1 is MDHEN and CDR2 is SYDVKM in the germline V gene. With termini counted, the CDR3 has 16 amino acids. CDR3 amino acids: CASSSSTASSYNEQFF.

The chain carries TRBV7-2 and TRBJ1-2, with no clear D. This CDR3 region has 13 residues. V was pared by 5 bases and J by 4 bases, with 11 bases between. Germline values: CDR1 SGHTA, CDR2 FQGNSA. In nucleotides, the CDR3 is TGTGCCAGCAGCAAGCAGGTGACCTATGGCTACACCTTC. Residues: CASSKQVTYGYTF.

The V gene is TRBV7-9, the J gene TRBJ2-1; D gene unclear. V lost 5 bases and J lost 5, with 16 bases in between. Germline V gives CDR1 SEHNR, CDR2 FQNEAQ (reference sequence). The CDR3 is made up of 15 amino acids. The CDR3 DNA reads as TGTGCCAGCAGCCTACCCGGCAGGTCTGACAATGAGCAGTTCTTC. This gives the protein CASSLPGRSDNEQFF.

The rearrangement links TRBV7-9 to TRBJ2-4; 8 nucleotides align to TRBD2. CDR1 SEHNR and CDR2 FQNEAQ come from the germline V gene (reference sequence). The CDR3 totals 19 residues. The V gene end was trimmed by 2 bases and the J gene end by 0 bases; junction bases not matched to a gene: 12. The CDR3 region is CASSLTGTRGGPAKNIQYF. The CDR3 coding sequence is TGTGCCAGCAGCTTAACTGGGACTAGGGGAGGGCCAGCCAAAAACATTCAGTACTTC.

This sequence joins TRBV18 and TRBJ1-4; D call uncertain. V lost 2 bases to trimming and J lost 12 bases, with 10 bases between them. Germline CDR1 and CDR2: KGHSH and LQKENI. This CDR3 is built from 12 residues. The CDR3 here is CASSPEAVELFF. CDR3 DNA: TGTGCCAGCTCACCAGAGGCCGTGGAACTGTTTTTT.